The 25 T cell receptor beta chains listed next were all sequenced from one sample in a study of cytomegalovirus exposure and HLA in healthy donors. 13 Jbeta primers and 60 Vbeta primers were used for the PCR. TCRdb keeps only in-frame clones here, not all; method: immunoSEQ multiplex PCR. The table records 150,000 or so clones, roughly 75% of them present only once. Sequenced: PBMCs. All receptors derive from a woman aged 40 to 50 in good health and CMV-seropositive.

V gene TRBV28 combines with J gene TRBJ2-5; 8 positions agree with TRBD1. The V segment lost 1 base and the J segment 7 bases; nucleotides outside the gene matches: 20. CDR3 length: 19 amino acids. Germline V gene sequence: CDR1 MDHEN, CDR2 SYDVKM. The CDR3 DNA reads as TGTGCCAGCAGTTTATTCGCTCCCCGGGCGACAGGGGTTAGTAGGACCCAGTACTTC. Its protein product is CASSLFAPRATGVSRTQYF.

This rearrangement joins TRBV5-1 to TRBJ1-2; D remains unclear. CDR3 length: 12 amino acids. Trimming removed 5 bases from V and 5 bases from J, with 10 bases in between. Germline CDR1 SGHRS, CDR2 YFSETQ. CDR3: CASSWSGYGYTF. As DNA, the CDR3 is TGCGCCAGCAGTTGGTCAGGATATGGCTACACCTTC. Full variable domain (outside the CDR3, taken from reference TRBV5-1 and TRBJ1-2): KAGVTQTPRYLIKTRGQQVTLSCSPISGHRSVSWYQQTPGQGLQFLFEYFSETQRNKGNFPGRFSGRQFSNSRSEMNVSTLELGDSALYLCASSWSGYGYTFGSGTRLTVV.

This clone was observed a single time. This chain uses TRBV2 with TRBJ2-2, with D uncertain. This CDR3 has 16 residues. The ends were cut back, 3 bases at V and 4 bases at J, with 15 bases in the middle. The germline CDR1 and CDR2 sequences are SNHLY and FYNNEI. This CDR3 reads CASSDTVKVLTGELFF. DNA for the CDR3: TGTGCCAGCAGTGATACAGTGAAGGTGCTCACCGGGGAGCTGTTTTTT. The entire variable domain, with the rest obtained from reference TRBV2 and TRBJ2-2, is as follows: EPEVTQTPSHQVTQMGQEVILRCVPISNHLYFYWYRQILGQKVEFLVSFYNNEISEKSEIFDDQFSVERPDGSNFTLKIRSTKLEDSAMYFCASSDTVKVLTGELFFGEGSRLTVL.

This sequence joins TRBV7-9 and TRBJ2-2, with D perhaps matching TRBD2 (6 bases). Germline assignment: CDR1 SEHNR and CDR2 FQNEAQ (reference sequence). CDR3 length: 12 amino acids. V shed 4 bases and J shed 7 bases, with 7 bases lying between them. The CDR3 nucleotides are TGTGCCAGCAGCTCCGGGGGCGGGGAGCTGTTTTTT. Translating it yields CASSSGGGELFF.

The genes are TRBV6-1 and TRBJ2-5; 8 bases match TRBD1. With V trimmed by 7 bases and J by 6 bases, 13 bases remained unmatched. This CDR3 has 15 amino acids. The V gene's germline CDR1 is MNHNS and CDR2 SASEGT. The CDR3 region is CASIGGDRGTKTQYF. The CDR3 DNA is TGTGCCAGCATAGGGGGCGACAGGGGCACAAAGACCCAGTACTTC.

The chain is built from TRBV7-2 and TRBJ2-3; D is ambiguous. Germline V gene sequence: CDR1 SGHTA, CDR2 FQGNSA. CDR3 length: 14 residues. The V end was cut by 3 bases, the J end by 4 bases, with 11 bases between. In DNA form, the CDR3 reads TGTGCCAGCAGCTTGGGTCCGGCGGCAGATACGCAGTATTTT. Protein: CASSLGPAADTQYF. Supplemented by reference TRBV7-2 and TRBJ2-3, the full variable domain reads GAGVSQSPSNKVTEKGKDVELRCDPISGHTALYWYRQSLGQGLEFLIYFQGNSAPDKSGLPSDRFSAERTGGSVSTLTIQRTQQEDSAVYLCASSLGPAADTQYFGPGTRLTVL.

The genes are TRBV2 and TRBJ2-1, with a possible D match to TRBD2 (6 bases). The CDR3 consists of 14 residues. The V gene's germline CDR1 is SNHLY and CDR2 FYNNEI. The V and J ends lost 8 bases and 5 bases respectively, with 16 bases between them. The CDR3 DNA reads TGTGCCAGCTGCCCAGCGCGGGGCGACAATGAGCAGTTCTTC. This encodes CASCPARGDNEQFF.

The CDR3 reads CASSQGSPTEAFF. The DNA for the CDR3 is TGCGCCAGCAGCCAAGGTTCTCCCACTGAAGCTTTCTTT. The chain links TRBV4-1 to TRBJ1-1; D is ambiguous. V lost 1 base, J lost 4 bases, and 7 bases lay in between. The CDR3 loop spans 13 amino acids. Germline CDR1 MGHRA, CDR2 YSYEKL.

The rearrangement uses TRBV29-1 and TRBJ2-7, with D tentatively TRBD1 (6 bases). V was shortened by 4 bases and J by 7 bases, with 20 bases between the two germline ends. This CDR3 contains 14 residues. Germline CDR1 and CDR2: SQVTM and ANQGSEA. The CDR3 protein is CSVANTGTPAEQYF. The DNA of the CDR3 is TGCAGCGTTGCCAACACCGGGACACCCGCTGAGCAGTACTTC.

Only a few counts were recorded for this clone. The chain uses TRBV5-1 and TRBJ2-3, with 11 bases lining up with TRBD1. Germline V CDR1 and CDR2: SGHRS, YFSETQ. The CDR3 is made up of 16 amino acids. Unmatched junction bases numbered 2, after V lost 0 bases and J lost 2 bases. The CDR3 spells CASSLAGQGVTDTQYF. CDR3 sequence (DNA): TGCGCCAGCAGCTTGGCGGGACAGGGGGTCACAGATACGCAGTATTTT.

The chain combines TRBV7-2 with TRBJ1-5; tentative D call: TRBD1 (6 bases). CDR1 SGHTA and CDR2 FQGNSA come from the germline V gene. This CDR3 has 15 amino acids. V was trimmed by 5 bases and J by 5 bases, leaving 16 bases between them. This chain's CDR3 is CASSIMTGEYQPQHF. The CDR3 nucleotides are TGTGCCAGCAGCATCATGACAGGCGAGTATCAGCCCCAGCATTTT.

The genes are TRBV4-3 and TRBJ2-7, with 11 bases that match TRBD1. The V segment lost 4 bases and the J segment 3 bases; nucleotides outside the gene matches: 14. The CDR3 extends over 18 amino acids. CDR1 is LGHNA, CDR2 YSLEER, per germline. CDR3 amino acids: CASSLAHSAGTGGYEQYF. The CDR3 region has the DNA TGCGCCAGCAGCCTCGCACACTCCGCCGGGACAGGGGGCTACGAGCAGTACTTC.

V is TRBV27 and J is TRBJ2-5, with a weak D call TRBD1 (6 bases). The CDR3 has 15 amino acids. Germline CDR1 reads MNHEY; CDR2 reads SMNVEV (reference sequence). Trimming took 4 bases from V and 2 from J, leaving 14 bases between them. The CDR3 region is CASSSRQALQETQYF. The CDR3 DNA reads as TGTGCCAGCAGTTCCCGACAGGCCCTTCAAGAGACCCAGTACTTC.

The chain uses TRBV11-2 and TRBJ2-2; perhaps TRBD2 as D (5 bases). There are 14 residues in the CDR3. V lost 8 bases and J lost 0, with 10 bases in between. Germline-derived CDR1 and CDR2 are SGHAT and FQNNGV. CDR3 region: CASPAGANTGELFF. CDR3 bases: TGTGCCAGCCCGGCCGGGGCGAACACCGGGGAGCTGTTTTTT.

The V and J genes are TRBV15 and TRBJ1-3; tentative D call: TRBD1 (5 bases). V lost 0 bases, J lost 0 bases, and 12 bases lay in between. CDR1 and CDR2 (germline): LNHNV, YYDKDF (reference sequence). The CDR3 has 17 residues. CDR3 loop: CATSRDVSGRSGNTIYF. The CDR3 region has the DNA TGTGCCACCAGCAGAGACGTTTCAGGGCGCTCTGGAAACACCATATATTTT. The full variable domain, completed using reference TRBV15 and TRBJ1-3, is DAMVIQNPRYQVTQFGKPVTLSCSQTLNHNVMYWYQQKSSQAPKLLFHYYDKDFNNEADTPDNFQSRRPNTSFCFLDIRSPGLGDTAMYLCATSRDVSGRSGNTIYFGEGSWLTVV.

The V and J genes are TRBV6-5 and TRBJ1-4, with TRBD1 matching 7 bases. This CDR3 comprises 15 residues. CDR1 is MNHEY, CDR2 SVGAGI, per germline. V trimming: 5 bases; J trimming: 3 bases; junction bases outside the gene matches: 6. The CDR3 region has the DNA TGTGCCAGCAGTCCAGGGGGGTTTTCTAATGAAAAACTGTTTTTT. It encodes CASSPGGFSNEKLFF.

This chain uses TRBV29-1 with TRBJ2-1; 7 bases map to TRBD2. Germline loops: CDR1 SQVTM, CDR2 ANQGSEA. The CDR3 runs 14 residues. V lost 4 bases, J lost 1 base, and 4 bases stayed unmatched. CDR3 DNA sequence: TGCAGCGTTGTGCGGGGAGGGTCCTACAATGAGCAGTTCTTC. This codes for CSVVRGGSYNEQFF.

J is TRBJ1-2 and V is TRBV28, with D possibly TRBD1 on 6 matching bases. V lost 3 bases and J 0 bases, leaving 8 bases between the germline ends. This CDR3 contains 14 residues. CDR1 and CDR2 from the germline V gene are MDHEN and SYDVKM. The CDR3 spells CASSFNRANYGYTF. For the CDR3, the DNA is TGTGCCAGCAGTTTTAACAGGGCTAACTATGGCTACACCTTC.

This clone was seen only a few times. The genes are TRBV6-5 and TRBJ2-2; maybe TRBD2 (7 bases). CDR3 length: 14 amino acids. Trimming cost V 8 bases and J 3 bases, with 13 bases left between them. Germline CDR1 and CDR2: MNHEY and SVGAGI. CDR3 nucleotides: TGTGCCAGCCAGGGGAGGGAGGACACCGGGGAGCTGTTTTTT. Translation: CASQGREDTGELFF.

The V and J genes are TRBV2 and TRBJ1-2, with TRBD1 matching over 12 bases. The germline CDR1 and CDR2 sequences are SNHLY and FYNNEI. The V and J ends lost 6 bases and 9 bases, in that order; junction bases with no gene match: 11. This CDR3 spans 15 amino acids. The CDR3 region has the DNA TGTGCCAGCAGCGTTACTGGGACAGGGGGCTCGAGCTACACCTTC. Encoded protein: CASSVTGTGGSSYTF.

Details on this clone: Relative to the germline gene, one junction end is altered; a read error may explain this. The chain carries TRBV11-2 and TRBJ2-7; TRBD2 matches at 7 bases. Germline assignment: CDR1 SGHAT and CDR2 FQNNGV. The CDR3 is made up of 16 amino acids. The CDR3 sequence is CASSLGWGGSTYEQCF. The CDR3, as DNA: TGTGCCAGCAGCTTAGGGTGGGGGGGATCGACGTACGAGCAGTGCTTC.

The rearrangement uses TRBV7-2 and TRBJ2-7, with 15 positions matching TRBD2. This CDR3 has 16 amino acids. Germline loops: CDR1 SGHTA, CDR2 FQGNSA. Trimming took 0 bases from V and 7 from J; bases not matched to a gene: 4. CDR3 protein: CASSLAGLAGGREQYF. DNA for the CDR3: TGTGCCAGCAGCTTAGCGGGACTAGCGGGAGGACGGGAGCAGTACTTC.

The rearrangement links TRBV30 to TRBJ1-4; maybe TRBD1 (6 bases). The CDR3 sequence is 14 residues long. Trimming stripped 1 base from V and 5 bases from J, with 11 bases between. Germline CDR1 is GTSNPN and CDR2 is SVGIG (reference sequence). CDR3 sequence reads: CAWSEDSVNEKLFF. The CDR3 DNA is TGTGCCTGGAGTGAGGACAGCGTGAATGAAAAACTGTTTTTT.

J is TRBJ1-1 and V is TRBV7-9; D is unclear. Germline CDR1 and CDR2: SEHNR and FQNEAQ (reference sequence). V dropped 3 bases and J dropped 1 base, with 6 bases sitting between them. CDR3 length: 13 residues. Here the CDR3 reads CASSLAGNTEAFF. The CDR3 bases are TGTGCCAGCAGCTTGGCAGGGAACACTGAAGCTTTCTTT.

The J gene is TRBJ1-2, the V gene TRBV4-1, with D perhaps matching TRBD1 (5 bases). Germline V gene data show CDR1 as MGHRA and CDR2 as YSYEKL. CDR3 size: 16 residues. V was shortened by 0 bases and J by 5 bases, with 16 bases between the two germline ends. The CDR3 is CASSQDQTVLGYGYTF. CDR3 nucleotide sequence: TGCGCCAGCAGCCAAGACCAGACAGTGCTCGGATATGGCTACACCTTC.